A single sample gave rise to the 7 T cell receptor beta chains below, sequenced in a study of blood T cell repertoires in COVID-19. Sequencing was performed with immunoSEQ multiplex PCR; in TCRdb, only in-frame clones are kept and a portion is missing. The table includes about 130,000 clones, roughly 89% detected once. Sequences were obtained from peripheral blood. These receptors all come from a man aged 60 to 69 with COVID-19, enrolled during active disease.

The chain recombines TRBV27 with TRBJ1-1, with D possibly being TRBD1 (5 bases). V was shortened by 3 bases and J by 2 bases, with 16 bases between the two germline ends. The V gene's germline CDR1 is MNHEY and CDR2 SMNVEV (reference sequence). The CDR3 is 16 residues long. CDR3 sequence reads: CASSLSRATPNTEAFF. The CDR3 DNA is TGTGCCAGCAGTTTGAGCAGGGCAACACCAAACACTGAAGCTTTCTTT.

The chain employs TRBV9 and TRBJ1-5, with a weak D call TRBD1 (6 bases). This CDR3 region has 15 residues. Trimming cost V 0 bases and J 3 bases, with 10 bases left between them. CDR1 SGDLS and CDR2 YYNGEE come from the germline V gene. The CDR3 sequence: CASSVAGGTNQPQHF. The CDR3 DNA sequence: TGTGCCAGCAGCGTAGCTGGGGGCACCAATCAGCCCCAGCATTTT.

This clone is a singleton in its sample. The chain uses TRBV11-3 and TRBJ1-1, with D hard to call. Looked up from germline, CDR1 is SGHNT and CDR2 is YENEEA. Trimming stripped 7 bases from V and 6 bases from J, with 18 bases between. This CDR3 has 14 amino acids. The CDR3 nucleotides read TGTGCCAGCACCAGAGGTGGTCGAACTTCTGAAGCTTTCTTT. The encoded protein is CASTRGGRTSEAFF.

This chain links TRBV20-1 with TRBJ2-5; tentative D call: TRBD2 (6 bases). Trimming cost V 3 bases and J 5 bases, with 19 bases left between them. The CDR3 contains 15 residues. The germline CDR1 and CDR2 sequences are DFQATT and SNEGSKA (reference sequence). The CDR3 spells CSASRAGPGAETQYF. CDR3 sequence (DNA): TGCAGTGCTAGTAGGGCGGGGCCTGGAGCGGAGACCCAGTACTTC.

The J gene is TRBJ2-3, the V gene TRBV7-3; TRBD2 matches 10 bases. Germline trimming cut 3 bases from V and 5 bases from J; bases unmatched to any gene: 8. Germline CDR1 and CDR2: SGHTA and FQGTGA. This CDR3 comprises 16 residues. This CDR3 is CASSLTSGLTLDTQYF. The CDR3 DNA reads TGTGCCAGCAGCTTGACTAGCGGGCTTACTTTAGATACGCAGTATTTT.

The gene calls are TRBV30 and TRBJ1-3; possible D gene TRBD1, 5 bases. V gave up 1 base and J gave up 0 bases, with 10 bases separating them. The CDR3 totals 15 residues. Germline-derived CDR1 and CDR2 are GTSNPN and SVGIG (reference sequence). As DNA, the CDR3 is TGTGCCTGGAGTGGGGGCGGGAGCTCTGGAAACACCATATATTTT. Its protein is CAWSGGGSSGNTIYF.

This chain uses TRBV9 with TRBJ2-2; tentative D call: TRBD2 (5 bases). The V and J ends lost 0 bases and 1 base respectively, with 10 bases between them. Germline lookup yields CDR1 SGDLS and CDR2 YYNGEE. The CDR3 contains 16 residues. The CDR3 protein is CASSVDPGVNTGELFF. CDR3 in DNA: TGTGCCAGCAGCGTAGACCCCGGGGTGAACACCGGGGAGCTGTTTTTT.